This T cell receptor (beta chain) was identified in a study of T cells in Graves' hyperthyroidism and ophthalmopathy. General study findings and limits: Before onset, ophthalmopathy was predicted by the model a median around 6.2 months earlier. Most thyroid clonotypes expanded above 0.001 were also detected in blood.

It was RNA transcripts that yielded the amplified TCR beta CDR3 regions. HTBI primers were used for first-round RT-PCR of the TCR CDR3. TCRdb redid the calling of the multiplex PCR reads with MiXCR, one entry per CDR3 protein. The data show about 420,000 distinct CDR3 sequences, approximately 15% seen once. Comment on this clonotype: As yet, its antigen is unknown.

Germline CDR1 and CDR2: SGHDT and YYEEEE. The V gene lost 3 bases and the J gene lost 7 bases, with 14 bases spanning the gap. This CDR3 spans 13 amino acids. The sequenced material came from blood. The sequence was obtained from a woman between 18 and 29 years old with Graves' hyperthyroidism. This chain links TRBV5-6 with TRBJ2-7; possible D gene TRBD2, 6 bases. CDR3 bases: TGTGCCAGCAGCTCCCGGGAGCGGAGTGAGCAGTACTTC. Residues: CASSSRERSEQYF.